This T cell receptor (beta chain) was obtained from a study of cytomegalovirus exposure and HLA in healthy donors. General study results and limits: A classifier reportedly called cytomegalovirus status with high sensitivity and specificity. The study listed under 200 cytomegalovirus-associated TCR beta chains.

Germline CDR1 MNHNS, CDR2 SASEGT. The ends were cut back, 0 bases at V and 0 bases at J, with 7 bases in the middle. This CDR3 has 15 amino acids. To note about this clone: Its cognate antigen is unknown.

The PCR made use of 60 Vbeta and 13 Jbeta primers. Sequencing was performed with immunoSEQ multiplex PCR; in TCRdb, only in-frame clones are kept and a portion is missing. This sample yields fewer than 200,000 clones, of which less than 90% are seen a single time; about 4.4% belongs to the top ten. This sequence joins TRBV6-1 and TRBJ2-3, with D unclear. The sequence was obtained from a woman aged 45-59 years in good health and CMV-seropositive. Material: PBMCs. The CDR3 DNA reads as TGTGCCAGCAGTGAAGCCGCGGTCAGCACAGATACGCAGTATTTT. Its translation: CASSEAAVSTDTQYF.